This paragraph covers one TCR beta chain sequence. In the authors' workflow: Reference gene primer amplification gave estimated nucleated cell counts. Measured with immunoSEQ multiplex PCR; TCRdb has only the in-frame clones, and not every one. V and J calls and clone size are copied from that table; D and trimming were computed from the DNA. The table includes 410,000 or so clones, 86% detected once. These data come from a study of blood T cell repertoires in COVID-19. Study information: Acute and convalescent COVID-19 samples came from the United States, Italy and Spain. Sources were T cells, B-cell-depleted T cells, or PBMCs; the material itself was cDNA or gDNA.

Deletions cut 5 bases from V and 5 bases from J, with 33 bases between. The CDR3 sequence is 20 residues long. Germline V gene data show CDR1 as SGHVS and CDR2 as FQNEAQ. This rearrangement joins TRBV7-8 to TRBJ1-1, with D maybe TRBD1 (5 bases). This TCR derives from a woman aged 25 to 45 with active or convalescent COVID-19. The specimen was peripheral blood. CDR3 coding DNA: TGTGCCAGCAGCCCATTCAGCAGTACGTTAAGGGGTGATGTATATACTGAAGCTTTCTTT. Translating it yields CASSPFSSTLRGDVYTEAFF.